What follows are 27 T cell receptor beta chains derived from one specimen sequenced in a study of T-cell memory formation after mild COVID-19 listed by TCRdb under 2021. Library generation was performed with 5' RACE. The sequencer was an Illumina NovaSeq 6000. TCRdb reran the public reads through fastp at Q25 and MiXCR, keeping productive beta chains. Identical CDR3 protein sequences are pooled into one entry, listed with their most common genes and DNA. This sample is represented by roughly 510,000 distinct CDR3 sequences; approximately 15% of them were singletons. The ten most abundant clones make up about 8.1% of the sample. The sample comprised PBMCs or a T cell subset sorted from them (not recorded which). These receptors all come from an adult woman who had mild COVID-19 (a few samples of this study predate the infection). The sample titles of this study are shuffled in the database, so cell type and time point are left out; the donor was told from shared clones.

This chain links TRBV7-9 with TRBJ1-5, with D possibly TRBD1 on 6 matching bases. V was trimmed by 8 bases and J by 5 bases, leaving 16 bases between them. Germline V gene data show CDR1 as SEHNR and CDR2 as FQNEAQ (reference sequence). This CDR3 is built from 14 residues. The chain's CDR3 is CASAQQGWDQPQHF. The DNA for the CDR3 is TGTGCCAGCGCTCAACAGGGCTGGGATCAGCCCCAGCATTTT.

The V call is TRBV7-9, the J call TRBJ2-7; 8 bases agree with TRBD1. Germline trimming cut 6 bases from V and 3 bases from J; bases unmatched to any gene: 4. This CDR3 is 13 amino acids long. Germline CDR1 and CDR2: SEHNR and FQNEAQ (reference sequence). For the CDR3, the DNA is TGTGCCAGCAGTGGACAGGGCTACTACGAGCAGTACTTC. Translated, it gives CASSGQGYYEQYF.

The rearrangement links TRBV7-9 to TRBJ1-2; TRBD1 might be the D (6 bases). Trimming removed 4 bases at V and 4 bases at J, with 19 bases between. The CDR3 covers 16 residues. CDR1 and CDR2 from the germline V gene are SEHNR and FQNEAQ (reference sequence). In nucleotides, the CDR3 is TGTGCCAGCAGCTGGGGGCTTGGACAGCAGATCTATGGCTACACCTTC. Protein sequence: CASSWGLGQQIYGYTF.

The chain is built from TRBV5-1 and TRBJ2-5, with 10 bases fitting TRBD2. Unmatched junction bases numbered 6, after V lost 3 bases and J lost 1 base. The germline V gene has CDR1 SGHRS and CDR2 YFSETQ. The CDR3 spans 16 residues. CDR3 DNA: TGCGCCAGCAGCTCCGGACTAGCGGAGATCCAAGAGACCCAGTACTTC. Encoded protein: CASSSGLAEIQETQYF. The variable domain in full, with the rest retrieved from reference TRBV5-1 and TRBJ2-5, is KAGVTQTPRYLIKTRGQQVTLSCSPISGHRSVSWYQQTPGQGLQFLFEYFSETQRNKGNFPGRFSGRQFSNSRSEMNVSTLELGDSALYLCASSSGLAEIQETQYFGPGTRLLVL.

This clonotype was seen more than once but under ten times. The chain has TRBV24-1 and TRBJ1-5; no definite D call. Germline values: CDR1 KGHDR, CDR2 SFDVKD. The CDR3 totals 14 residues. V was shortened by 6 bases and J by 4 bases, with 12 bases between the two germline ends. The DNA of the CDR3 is TGTGCCACCAGTCTTCGGCAGGCGAATCAGCCCCAGCATTTT. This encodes CATSLRQANQPQHF.

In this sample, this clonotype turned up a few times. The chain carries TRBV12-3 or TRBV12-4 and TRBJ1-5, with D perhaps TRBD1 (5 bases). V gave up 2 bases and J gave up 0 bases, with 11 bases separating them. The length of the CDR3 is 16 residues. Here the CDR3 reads CASSLPRDGSNQPQHF. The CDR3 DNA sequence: TGTGCCAGCAGTTTACCCAGGGACGGTAGCAATCAGCCCCAGCATTTT.

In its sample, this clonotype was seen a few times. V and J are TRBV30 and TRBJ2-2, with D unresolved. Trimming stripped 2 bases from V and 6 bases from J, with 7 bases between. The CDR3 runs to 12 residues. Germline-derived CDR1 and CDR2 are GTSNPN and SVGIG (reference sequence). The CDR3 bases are TGTGCCTGGAGTCAGGTCTCCGGGGAGCTGTTTTTT. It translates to CAWSQVSGELFF.

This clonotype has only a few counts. The CDR3 sequence: CASSFGQLNTEAFF. In DNA, the CDR3 is TGCGCCAGCAGCTTCGGACAGTTGAACACTGAAGCTTTCTTT. The chain links TRBV5-1 to TRBJ1-1, with D perhaps TRBD1 (6 bases). Trimming left V 2 bases short and J 0 bases short, with 8 bases between. CDR1 is SGHRS and CDR2 is YFSETQ in the germline V gene. This CDR3 is built from 14 residues.

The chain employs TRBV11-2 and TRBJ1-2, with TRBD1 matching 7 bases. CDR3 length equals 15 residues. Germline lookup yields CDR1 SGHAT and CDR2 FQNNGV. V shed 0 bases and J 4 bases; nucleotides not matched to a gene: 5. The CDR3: CASSLDPGTAYGYTF. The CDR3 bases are TGTGCCAGCAGCTTAGACCCGGGGACAGCCTATGGCTACACCTTC.

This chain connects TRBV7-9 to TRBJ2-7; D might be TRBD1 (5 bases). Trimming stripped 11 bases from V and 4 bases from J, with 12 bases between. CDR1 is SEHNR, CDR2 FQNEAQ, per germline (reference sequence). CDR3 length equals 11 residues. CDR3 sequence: CAGVRGYEQYF. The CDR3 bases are TGTGCCGGGGTAAGGGGATACGAGCAGTACTTC. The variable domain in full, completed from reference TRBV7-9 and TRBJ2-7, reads DTGVSQNPRHKITKRGQNVTFRCDPISEHNRLYWYRQTLGQGPEFLTYFQNEAQLEKSRLLSDRFSAERPKGSFSTLEIQRTEQGDSAMYLCAGVRGYEQYFGPGTRLTVT.

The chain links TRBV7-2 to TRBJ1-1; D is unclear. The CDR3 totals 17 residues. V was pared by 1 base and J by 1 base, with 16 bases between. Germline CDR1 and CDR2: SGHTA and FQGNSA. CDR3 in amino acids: CASSLVWGDIKNTEAFF. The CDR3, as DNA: TGTGCCAGCAGCTTAGTCTGGGGTGACATAAAGAACACTGAAGCTTTCTTT. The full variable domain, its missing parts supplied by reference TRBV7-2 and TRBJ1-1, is GAGVSQSPSNKVTEKGKDVELRCDPISGHTALYWYRQSLGQGLEFLIYFQGNSAPDKSGLPSDRFSAERTGGSVSTLTIQRTQQEDSAVYLCASSLVWGDIKNTEAFFGQGTRLTVV.

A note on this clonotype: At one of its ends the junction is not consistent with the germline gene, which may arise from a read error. The CDR3 nucleotides read TGTGCCATCAGTGAGTCGGGGACTAGCGGAGACCAGGAGACCCAGTACTTC. It yields the protein CAISESGTSGDQETQYF. The chain joins TRBV10-3 to TRBJ2-5, with 11 bases lining up with TRBD2. The germline V gene encodes CDR1 ENHRY and CDR2 SYGVKD. The CDR3 has 17 amino acids.

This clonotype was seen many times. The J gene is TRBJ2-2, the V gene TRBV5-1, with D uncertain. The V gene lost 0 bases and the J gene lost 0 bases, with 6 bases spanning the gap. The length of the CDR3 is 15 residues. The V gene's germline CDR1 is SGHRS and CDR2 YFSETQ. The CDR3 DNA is TGCGCCAGCAGCTTGGCCACAGCGAACACCGGGGAGCTGTTTTTT. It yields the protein CASSLATANTGELFF.

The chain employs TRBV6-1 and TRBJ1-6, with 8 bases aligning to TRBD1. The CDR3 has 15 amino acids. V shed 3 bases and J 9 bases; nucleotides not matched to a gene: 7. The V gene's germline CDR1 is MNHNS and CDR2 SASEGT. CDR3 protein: CASSDQPGGGSPLHF. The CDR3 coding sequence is TGTGCCAGCAGTGATCAACCAGGGGGCGGTTCACCCCTCCACTTT.

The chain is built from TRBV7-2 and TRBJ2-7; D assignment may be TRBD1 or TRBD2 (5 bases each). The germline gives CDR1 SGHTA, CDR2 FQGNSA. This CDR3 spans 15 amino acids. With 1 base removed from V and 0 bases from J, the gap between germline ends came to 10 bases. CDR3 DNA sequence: TGTGCCAGCAGCTTAGACGGGACGCGCTCCTACGAGCAGTACTTC. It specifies CASSLDGTRSYEQYF.

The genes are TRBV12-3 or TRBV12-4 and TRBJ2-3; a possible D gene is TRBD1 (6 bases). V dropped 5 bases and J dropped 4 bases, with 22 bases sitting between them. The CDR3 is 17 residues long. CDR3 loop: CASSENPGQKGPDTQYF. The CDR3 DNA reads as TGTGCCAGCAGTGAAAATCCGGGACAAAAGGGCCCAGATACGCAGTATTTT.

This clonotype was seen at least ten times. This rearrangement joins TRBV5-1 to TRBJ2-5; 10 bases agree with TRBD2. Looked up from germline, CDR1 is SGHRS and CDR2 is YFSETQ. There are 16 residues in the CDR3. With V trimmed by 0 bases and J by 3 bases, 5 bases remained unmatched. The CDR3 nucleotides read TGCGCCAGCAGCTTGGCCCTTGGACTAGCGGAAGAGACCCAGTACTTC. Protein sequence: CASSLALGLAEETQYF.

CDR3 protein: CATSDHRGSEQFF. The DNA for the CDR3 is TGTGCCACCAGTGATCACAGGGGAAGCGAGCAGTTCTTC. The V and J genes are TRBV24-1 and TRBJ2-1; 7 bases fit TRBD1. V lost 3 bases to trimming and J lost 10 bases; unmatched junction nucleotides: 5. CDR1 is KGHDR and CDR2 is SFDVKD in the germline V gene. The CDR3 extends over 13 amino acids.

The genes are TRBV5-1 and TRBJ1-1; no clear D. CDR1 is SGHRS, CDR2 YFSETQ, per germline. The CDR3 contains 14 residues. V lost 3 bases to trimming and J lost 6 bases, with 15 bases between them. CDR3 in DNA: TGCGCCAGCAGCTCCGAGCCCCGTAATGCTGAAGCTTTCTTT. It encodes CASSSEPRNAEAFF.

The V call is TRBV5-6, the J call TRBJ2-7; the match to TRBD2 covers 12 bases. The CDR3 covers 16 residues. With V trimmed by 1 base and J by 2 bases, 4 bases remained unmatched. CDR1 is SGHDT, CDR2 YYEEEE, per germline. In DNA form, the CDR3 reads TGTGCCAGCAGCTTGACTAGCGGGGGGAAGACCTACGAGCAGTACTTC. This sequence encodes CASSLTSGGKTYEQYF.

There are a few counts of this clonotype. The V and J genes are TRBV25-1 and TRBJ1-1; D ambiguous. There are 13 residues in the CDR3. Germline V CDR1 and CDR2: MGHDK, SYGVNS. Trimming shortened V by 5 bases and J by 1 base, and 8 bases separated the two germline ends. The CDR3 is CASSFGWNTEAFF. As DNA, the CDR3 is TGTGCCAGCAGTTTCGGTTGGAACACTGAAGCTTTCTTT.

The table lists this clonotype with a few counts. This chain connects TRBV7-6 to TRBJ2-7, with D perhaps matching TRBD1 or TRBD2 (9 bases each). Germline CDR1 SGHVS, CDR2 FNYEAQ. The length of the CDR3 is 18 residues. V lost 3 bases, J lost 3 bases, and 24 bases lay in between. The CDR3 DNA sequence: TGTGCCAGCAGCTTGGAGCTAGCGGGACAGGGTCCAAACTACGAGCAGTACTTC. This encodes CASSLELAGQGPNYEQYF.

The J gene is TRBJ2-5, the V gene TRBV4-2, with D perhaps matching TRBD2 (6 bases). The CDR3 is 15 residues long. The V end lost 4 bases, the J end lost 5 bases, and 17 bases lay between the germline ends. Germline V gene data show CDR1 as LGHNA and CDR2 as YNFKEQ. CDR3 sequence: CASSRGLGTGETQYF. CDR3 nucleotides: TGTGCCAGCAGCCGGGGACTGGGTACGGGGGAGACCCAGTACTTC.

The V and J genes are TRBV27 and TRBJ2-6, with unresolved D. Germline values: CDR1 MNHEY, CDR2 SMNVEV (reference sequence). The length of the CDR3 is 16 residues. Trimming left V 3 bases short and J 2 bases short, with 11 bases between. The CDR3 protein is CASSFNPPTGANVLTF. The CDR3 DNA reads TGTGCCAGCAGTTTTAACCCCCCCACTGGGGCCAACGTCCTGACTTTC.

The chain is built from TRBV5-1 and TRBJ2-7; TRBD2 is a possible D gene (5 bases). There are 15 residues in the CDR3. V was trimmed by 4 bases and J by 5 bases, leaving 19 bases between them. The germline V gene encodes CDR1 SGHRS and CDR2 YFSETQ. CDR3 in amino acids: CASSRMIGGTHEQYF. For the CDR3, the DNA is TGCGCCAGCAGCCGGATGATCGGAGGTACGCACGAGCAGTACTTC.

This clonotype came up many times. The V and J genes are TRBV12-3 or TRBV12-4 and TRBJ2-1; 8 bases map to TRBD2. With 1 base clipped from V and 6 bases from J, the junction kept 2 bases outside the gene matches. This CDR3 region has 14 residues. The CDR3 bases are TGTGCCAGCAGTTTAGGGGGGACTAGCAATGAGCAGTTCTTC. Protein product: CASSLGGTSNEQFF.

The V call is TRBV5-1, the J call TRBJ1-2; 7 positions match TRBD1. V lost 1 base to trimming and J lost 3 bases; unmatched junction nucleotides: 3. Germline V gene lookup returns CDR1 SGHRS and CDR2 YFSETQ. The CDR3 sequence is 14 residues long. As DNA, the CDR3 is TGCGCCAGCAGCTTGACAGGGGAGGACTATGGCTACACCTTC. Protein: CASSLTGEDYGYTF.